A single TCR beta chain is shown here with its context. This table comes from immunoSEQ multiplex PCR, and its TCRdb copy is limited to in-frame clones, with some not included. Here the sample spans about 480,000 clones, roughly 85% being singletons. Trimming shortened V by 2 bases and J by 9 bases, and 21 bases separated the two germline ends. Germline assignment: CDR1 SGHDT and CDR2 YYEEEE. This CDR3 is 15 amino acids long. The data are from a study of Ad26.COV2.S vaccination and SARS-CoV-2 variants. Treatment in this sample: over 15 received Ad26.COV2.S at low or high dose, single or two shots; 5 received placebo; per-sample allocation not given. Collection of the samples took place on day 63 after the first injection of vaccine or placebo.

The chain recombines TRBV5-6 with TRBJ2-7; D ambiguous. The sequence derives from a person between 18 and 65 years old who received the Ad26.COV2.S COVID-19 vaccine or a placebo. Sequencing used peripheral blood, obtained in a trial of Ad26.COV2.S vaccine versus placebo. The CDR3 loop is CASSFFESGKIRQYF. CDR3 coding DNA: TGTGCCAGCAGCTTTTTTGAGAGTGGGAAAATCAGGCAGTACTTC.